The next 14 T cell receptor beta chains were all read from a single sample in a study of response to subunit inactivated influenza vaccine. TCRdb ran MiXCR on the RT-PCR reads and lists one entry per CDR3 protein. The sample has about half a million distinct CDR3 sequences; less than 30% are singletons. The sequenced sample was CD4+ T cells sorted from PBMCs, obtained 4 to 6 days after vaccination. The receptors were gathered from a man in his forties or fifties who received an inactivated influenza vaccine.

This rearrangement joins TRBV27 to TRBJ1-2; 7 positions agree with TRBD1. Per the germline V gene, CDR1 is MNHEY and CDR2 is SMNVEV (reference sequence). The CDR3 covers 14 residues. J gave up 0 bases and V 4 bases, and 2 bases lay outside the gene matches. The CDR3: CASSWTGSNYGYTF. CDR3 nucleotides: TGTGCCAGCAGTTGGACAGGTTCTAACTATGGCTACACCTTC.

This clonotype was counted between two and nine times. The rearrangement joins TRBV6-1 to TRBJ2-1, with 8 bases identical to TRBD1. The V gene end was trimmed by 6 bases and the J gene end by 4 bases; junction bases not matched to a gene: 8. CDR1 is MNHNS and CDR2 is SASEGT in the germline V gene. This CDR3 spans 15 amino acids. CDR3 sequence: CASSPTGAKYNEQFF. The CDR3 bases are TGTGCCAGCAGCCCGACAGGGGCGAAATACAATGAGCAGTTCTTC.

Many counts were recorded for this clonotype. The V and J genes are TRBV6-2 or TRBV6-3 and TRBJ2-2, with 9 bases that match TRBD2. Germline CDR1 and CDR2: MNHEY and SVGEGT. The CDR3 covers 17 residues. After removal of 4 bases from V and 5 bases from J, the junction contained 11 bases not matched to a gene. CDR3 DNA: TGTGCCAGCAGTTTCGCAATGACTAGCGGATTAACCGGGGAGCTGTTTTTT. Translated: CASSFAMTSGLTGELFF.

This chain joins TRBV14 and TRBJ2-3; TRBD1 matches 7 bases. Trimming took 4 bases from V and 2 from J; bases not matched to a gene: 6. Germline-derived CDR1 and CDR2 are SGHDN and FVKESK. The CDR3 is 15 amino acids. CDR3 in DNA: TGTGCCAGCAGCCTGTATACAGGGGCCACAGATACGCAGTATTTT. Protein: CASSLYTGATDTQYF.

In this sample, this clonotype turned up a few times. The rearrangement joins TRBV10-3 to TRBJ2-3; TRBD1 agrees at 7 bases. The V segment lost 3 bases and the J segment 6 bases; nucleotides outside the gene matches: 12. Per the germline V gene, CDR1 is ENHRY and CDR2 is SYGVKD. The CDR3 totals 16 residues. The CDR3 protein is CAISDPTRGYTDTQYF. The DNA of the CDR3 is TGTGCCATCAGTGATCCCACCAGGGGGTATACGGATACGCAGTATTTT.

This clonotype was picked up a small number of times. The rearrangement joins TRBV7-2 to TRBJ1-3, with D hard to call. Germline V gene lookup returns CDR1 SGHTA and CDR2 FQGNSA. The CDR3 is 15 residues long. Deletions cut 5 bases from V and 1 base from J, with 12 bases between. The CDR3 region has the DNA TGTGCCAGCAGCCCTTCTACTGCGTCTGGAAACACCATATATTTT. Translated: CASSPSTASGNTIYF. Full variable domain (missing parts from reference TRBV7-2 and TRBJ1-3): GAGVSQSPSNKVTEKGKDVELRCDPISGHTALYWYRQSLGQGLEFLIYFQGNSAPDKSGLPSDRFSAERTGGSVSTLTIQRTQQEDSAVYLCASSPSTASGNTIYFGEGSWLTVV.

The chain couples TRBV20-1 to TRBJ2-3; D perhaps matches TRBD2 (6 bases). This CDR3 is 15 amino acids long. Per the germline V gene, CDR1 is DFQATT and CDR2 is SNEGSKA (reference sequence). The ends were cut back, 2 bases at V and 0 bases at J, with 12 bases in the middle. The CDR3 sequence is CSARPPSESTDTQYF. The CDR3 DNA follows: TGCAGTGCTAGACCACCTAGCGAAAGCACAGATACGCAGTATTTT.

This clonotype was seen a handful of times. The chain is built from TRBV29-1 and TRBJ1-5; 8 nucleotides align to TRBD1. This CDR3 spans 14 amino acids. Germline V CDR1 and CDR2: SQVTM, ANQGSEA. The V and J ends lost 4 bases and 1 base, in that order; junction bases with no gene match: 3. This CDR3 is CSVGQGTSNQPQHF. CDR3 sequence (DNA): TGCAGCGTTGGACAGGGGACGAGCAATCAGCCCCAGCATTTT.

Only a few counts were recorded for this clonotype. V is TRBV6-2 or TRBV6-3 and J is TRBJ2-5; D uncertain. Trimming cost V 2 bases and J 10 bases, with 8 bases left between them. The germline gives CDR1 MNHEY, CDR2 SVGEGT. CDR3 size: 11 residues. The CDR3 protein is CASSYEQSQYF. In DNA, the CDR3 is TGTGCCAGCAGTTACGAACAGAGCCAGTACTTC.

The chain links TRBV6-1 to TRBJ1-1; D is perhaps TRBD1 (5 bases). This CDR3 comprises 15 residues. The germline V gene encodes CDR1 MNHNS and CDR2 SASEGT. V was trimmed by 8 bases and J by 1 base, leaving 17 bases between them. The CDR3 reads CASRNERGSNTEAFF. DNA for the CDR3: TGTGCCAGCCGAAACGAACGGGGGTCGAACACTGAAGCTTTCTTT.

The J gene is TRBJ2-7, the V gene TRBV20-1; D is unresolved. The CDR3 has 13 residues. CDR1 and CDR2 from the germline V gene are DFQATT and SNEGSKA (reference sequence). Between the trimmed V and J ends, which lost 5 bases and 5 bases, there was a span of 16 bases. CDR3 sequence: CSALDGFGNEQYF. In nucleotides, the CDR3 is TGCAGTGCTCTGGACGGGTTTGGGAACGAGCAGTACTTC.

A single count supports this clonotype. V gene TRBV3-1 combines with J gene TRBJ1-2, with 8 bases aligning to TRBD1. CDR3 size: 13 residues. V shed 4 bases, J shed 10 bases, and the junction held 8 bases outside the gene matches. The germline gives CDR1 LGHDT, CDR2 YNNKEL (reference sequence). Here the CDR3 DNA reads TGTGCCAGCAGCCCAAGGACAGGGCGGGCCTACACCTTC. It codes for CASSPRTGRAYTF.

This clonotype showed up just once. J is TRBJ1-2 and V is TRBV15, with 9 positions matching TRBD1. Losses at the gene ends were 2 bases for V and 9 bases for J; bases not matched to a gene: 10. The CDR3 is 15 amino acids. Germline V CDR1 and CDR2: LNHNV, YYDKDF (reference sequence). CDR3 nucleotides: TGTGCCACCAGCAGACCCTGGGGGACAGGGTTCAGCTACACCTTC. Encoded protein: CATSRPWGTGFSYTF.

This chain links TRBV3-1 with TRBJ1-6, with 7 bases fitting TRBD1. Germline lookup yields CDR1 LGHDT and CDR2 YNNKEL (reference sequence). Trimming at V came to 5 bases and at J to 5 bases, leaving 0 bases not matched to a gene. The CDR3 has 13 residues. For the CDR3, the DNA is TGTGCCAGCAGCGACAGGGATAATTCACCCCTCCACTTT. Translated: CASSDRDNSPLHF.